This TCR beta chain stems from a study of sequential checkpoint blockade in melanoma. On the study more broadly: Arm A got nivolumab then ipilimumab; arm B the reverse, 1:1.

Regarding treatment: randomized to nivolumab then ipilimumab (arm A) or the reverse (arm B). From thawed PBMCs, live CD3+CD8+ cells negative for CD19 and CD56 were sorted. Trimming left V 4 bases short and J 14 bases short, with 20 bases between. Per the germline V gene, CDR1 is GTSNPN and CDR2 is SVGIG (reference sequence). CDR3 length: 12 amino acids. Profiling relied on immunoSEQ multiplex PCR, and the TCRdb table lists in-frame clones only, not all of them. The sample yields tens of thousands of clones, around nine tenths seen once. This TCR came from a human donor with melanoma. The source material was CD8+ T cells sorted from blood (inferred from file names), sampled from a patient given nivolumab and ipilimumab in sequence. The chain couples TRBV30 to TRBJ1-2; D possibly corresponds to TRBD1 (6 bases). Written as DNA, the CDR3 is TGTGCCTGGATTGAAATGGGGGGGCAACGGACCTTC. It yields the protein CAWIEMGGQRTF.